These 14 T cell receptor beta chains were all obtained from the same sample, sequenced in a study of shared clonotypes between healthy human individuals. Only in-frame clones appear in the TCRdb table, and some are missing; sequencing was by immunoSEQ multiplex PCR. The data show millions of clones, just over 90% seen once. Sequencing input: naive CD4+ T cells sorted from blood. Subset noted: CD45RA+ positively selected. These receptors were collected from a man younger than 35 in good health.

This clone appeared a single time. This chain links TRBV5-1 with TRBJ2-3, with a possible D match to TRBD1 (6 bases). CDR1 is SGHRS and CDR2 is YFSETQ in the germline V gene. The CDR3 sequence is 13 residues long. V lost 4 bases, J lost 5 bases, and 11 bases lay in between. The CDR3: CASSPKQGDTQYF. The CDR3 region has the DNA TGCGCCAGCAGCCCGAAACAGGGAGATACGCAGTATTTT.

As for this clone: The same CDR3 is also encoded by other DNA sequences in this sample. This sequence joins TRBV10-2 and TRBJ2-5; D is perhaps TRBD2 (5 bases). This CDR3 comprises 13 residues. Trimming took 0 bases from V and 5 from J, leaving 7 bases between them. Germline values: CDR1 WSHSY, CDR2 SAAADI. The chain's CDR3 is CASSESGGETQYF. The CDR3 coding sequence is TGCGCCAGCAGTGAGTCGGGCGGGGAGACCCAGTACTTC.

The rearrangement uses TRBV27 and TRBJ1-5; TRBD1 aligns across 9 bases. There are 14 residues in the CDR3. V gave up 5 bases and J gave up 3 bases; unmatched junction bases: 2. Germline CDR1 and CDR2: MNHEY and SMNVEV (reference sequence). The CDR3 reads CASSKQGANQPQHF. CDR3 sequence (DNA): TGTGCCAGCAGTAAACAGGGGGCCAATCAGCCCCAGCATTTT.

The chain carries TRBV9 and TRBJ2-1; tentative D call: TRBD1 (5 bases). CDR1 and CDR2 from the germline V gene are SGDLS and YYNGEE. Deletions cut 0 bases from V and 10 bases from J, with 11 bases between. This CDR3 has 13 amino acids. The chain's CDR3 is CASSVGKGYEQFF. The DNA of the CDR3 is TGTGCCAGCAGCGTAGGTAAGGGGTACGAGCAGTTCTTC.

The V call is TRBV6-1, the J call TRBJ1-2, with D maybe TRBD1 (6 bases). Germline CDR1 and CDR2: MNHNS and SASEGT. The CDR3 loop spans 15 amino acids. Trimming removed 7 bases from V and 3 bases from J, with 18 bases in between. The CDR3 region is CASTEGGGLDYGYTF. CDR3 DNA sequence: TGTGCCAGCACCGAGGGGGGGGGCTTGGACTATGGCTACACCTTC.

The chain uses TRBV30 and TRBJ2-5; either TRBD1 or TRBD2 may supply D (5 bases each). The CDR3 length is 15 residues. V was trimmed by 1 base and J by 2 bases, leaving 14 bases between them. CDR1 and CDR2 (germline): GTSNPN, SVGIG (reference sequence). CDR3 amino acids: CAWSGRDPVQETQYF. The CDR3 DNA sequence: TGTGCCTGGAGTGGCCGGGACCCCGTTCAAGAGACCCAGTACTTC.

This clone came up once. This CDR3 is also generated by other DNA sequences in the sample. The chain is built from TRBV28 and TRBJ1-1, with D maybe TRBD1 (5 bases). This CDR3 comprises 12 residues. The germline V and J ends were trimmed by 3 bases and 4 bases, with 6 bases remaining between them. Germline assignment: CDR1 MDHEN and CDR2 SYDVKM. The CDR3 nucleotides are TGTGCCAGCAGTTTTAGGGGCACTGAAGCTTTCTTT. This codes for CASSFRGTEAFF.

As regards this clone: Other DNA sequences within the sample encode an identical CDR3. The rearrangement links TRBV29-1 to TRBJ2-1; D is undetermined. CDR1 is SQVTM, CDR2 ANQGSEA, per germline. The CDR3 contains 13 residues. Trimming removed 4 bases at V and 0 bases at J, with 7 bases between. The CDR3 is CSVVRSSYNEQFF. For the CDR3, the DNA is TGCAGCGTTGTCAGGAGCTCCTACAATGAGCAGTTCTTC.

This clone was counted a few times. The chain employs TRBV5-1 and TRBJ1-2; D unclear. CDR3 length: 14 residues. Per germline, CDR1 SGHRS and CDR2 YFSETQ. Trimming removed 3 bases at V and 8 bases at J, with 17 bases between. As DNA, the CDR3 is TGCGCCAGCAGCTCACCAGACGGGTCCTCCGGCTACACCTTC. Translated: CASSSPDGSSGYTF.

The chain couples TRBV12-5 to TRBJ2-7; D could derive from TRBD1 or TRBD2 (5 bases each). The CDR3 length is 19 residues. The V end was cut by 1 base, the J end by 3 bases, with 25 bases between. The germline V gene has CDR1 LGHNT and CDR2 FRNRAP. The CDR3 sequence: CASGLAPRTGTNYIYEQYF. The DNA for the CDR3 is TGTGCTAGTGGTTTGGCCCCCCGGACCGGGACGAACTACATCTACGAGCAGTACTTC.

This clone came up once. CDR3: CASTALAGVETQYF. In DNA, the CDR3 is TGTGCCAGCACCGCACTAGCGGGGGTAGAGACCCAGTACTTC. J is TRBJ2-5 and V is TRBV5-6; 11 bases line up with TRBD2. Germline V gene lookup returns CDR1 SGHDT and CDR2 YYEEEE. Trimming at V came to 6 bases and at J to 4 bases, leaving 5 bases not matched to a gene. The CDR3 is 14 residues long.

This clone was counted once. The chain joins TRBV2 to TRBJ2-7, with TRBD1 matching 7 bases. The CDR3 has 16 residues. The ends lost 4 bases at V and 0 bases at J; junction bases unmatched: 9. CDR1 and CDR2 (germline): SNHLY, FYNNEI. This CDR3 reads CASSAWDRASSYEQYF. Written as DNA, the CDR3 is TGTGCCAGCAGTGCCTGGGACAGAGCAAGCTCCTACGAGCAGTACTTC.

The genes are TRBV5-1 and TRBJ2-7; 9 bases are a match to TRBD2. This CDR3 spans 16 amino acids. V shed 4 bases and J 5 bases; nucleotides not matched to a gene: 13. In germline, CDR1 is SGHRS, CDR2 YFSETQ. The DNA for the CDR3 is TGCGCCAGCAGCCTCTCTAGCGGGAAACCAATCCACGAGCAGTACTTC. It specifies CASSLSSGKPIHEQYF.

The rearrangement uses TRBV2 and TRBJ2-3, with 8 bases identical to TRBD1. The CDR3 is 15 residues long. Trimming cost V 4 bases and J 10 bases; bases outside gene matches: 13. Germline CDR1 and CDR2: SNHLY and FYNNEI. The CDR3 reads CASSGGTGIGPAQYF. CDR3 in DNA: TGTGCCAGCAGTGGTGGGACAGGTATTGGTCCCGCGCAGTATTTT.